The 25 T cell receptor beta chains given below trace back to one sample, sequenced in a study of T cell repertoires in cytomegalovirus infection. TCRdb reprocessed the reads via MiXCR and lists one record per CDR3 protein. The top ten clones hold 10% to 15% of a sample with about 900,000 distinct CDR3 sequences, under 40% of them seen once. No antigen is known for these receptors. The specimen was cultured CD8+ T cells from PBMCs, collected from culture after CMV antigen stimulation. The receptors derive from a human donor in good health (CMV status not recorded). Some clones in this sample may be carry-over from other donors' samples.

The chain links TRBV18 to TRBJ2-7; 8 bases fit TRBD2. The CDR3 is 17 amino acids. Losses at the gene ends were 0 bases for V and 2 bases for J; bases not matched to a gene: 9. Germline V CDR1 and CDR2: KGHSH, LQKENI. DNA of the CDR3: TGTGCCAGCTCACCACCGGACCTTAGCGGGACCACCTACGAGCAGTACTTC. Translating gives CASSPPDLSGTTYEQYF.

The CDR3 reads CASSLMAGGAFNEQFF. The CDR3 DNA reads as TGTGCCAGCAGTTTAATGGCAGGGGGCGCGTTCAATGAGCAGTTCTTC. The chain combines TRBV27 with TRBJ2-1, with 8 bases that match TRBD1. CDR1 and CDR2 from the germline V gene are MNHEY and SMNVEV (reference sequence). Trimming took 2 bases from V and 6 from J; bases not matched to a gene: 9. CDR3 size: 16 residues.

This clonotype has more than one count but fewer than ten. The rearrangement uses TRBV5-5 and TRBJ2-2, with D maybe TRBD2 (5 bases). Between the trimmed V and J ends, which lost 4 bases and 1 base, there was a span of 14 bases. The germline gives CDR1 SGHKS, CDR2 YYEKEE (reference sequence). CDR3 size: 16 residues. The CDR3 nucleotides are TGTGCCAGCAGCCCTATAAAGAGGGTGAACACCGGGGAGCTGTTTTTT. This sequence encodes CASSPIKRVNTGELFF.

The chain has TRBV6-4 and TRBJ1-2; D gene uncertain. The germline V gene has CDR1 MRHNA and CDR2 SNTAGT. V gave up 0 bases and J gave up 10 bases, with 12 bases separating them. The CDR3 has 13 residues. CDR3 in DNA: TGTGCCAGCAGTGACTCGAGGCTCGGTGACTACACCTTC. This encodes CASSDSRLGDYTF.

The V gene is TRBV15, the J gene TRBJ1-5; 7 bases map to TRBD1. The V and J ends lost 5 bases and 0 bases, in that order; junction bases with no gene match: 16. Germline V CDR1 and CDR2: LNHNV, YYDKDF (reference sequence). This CDR3 spans 19 amino acids. DNA for the CDR3: TGTGCCACCAGCCGGCCCTACCGGGACAGAACCTATAGCAATCAGCCCCAGCATTTT. This gives the protein CATSRPYRDRTYSNQPQHF.

This clonotype was counted only a few times. This chain joins TRBV11-3 and TRBJ2-1; 9 bases align to TRBD1. The V gene's germline CDR1 is SGHNT and CDR2 YENEEA. The CDR3 is 15 amino acids. V shed 5 bases, J shed 4 bases, and the junction held 6 bases outside the gene matches. Here the CDR3 DNA reads TGTGCCAGCAGCCAACCCGGACAGGGGTACAATGAGCAGTTCTTC. Amino acid sequence: CASSQPGQGYNEQFF.

This clonotype appeared a few times. The chain has TRBV5-5 and TRBJ1-1; tentative D call: TRBD1 (6 bases). Germline lookup yields CDR1 SGHKS and CDR2 YYEKEE (reference sequence). This CDR3 has 12 amino acids. V was cut by 4 bases and J by 8 bases, with 12 bases left in between. The DNA of the CDR3 is TGTGCCAGCAGCGGCGGGGACATGGAAGCTTTCTTT. Translating it yields CASSGGDMEAFF.

This chain links TRBV19 with TRBJ1-1; no definite D call. Trimming cost V 6 bases and J 9 bases, with 17 bases left between them. The V gene's germline CDR1 is LNHDA and CDR2 SQIVND (reference sequence). The CDR3 contains 13 residues. The CDR3 DNA is TGTGCCAGTAGCCTCTCGGAACAGCAGAAAGCTTTCTTT. Its translation is CASSLSEQQKAFF.

The genes are TRBV14 and TRBJ2-5, with no clear D. Per the germline V gene, CDR1 is SGHDN and CDR2 is FVKESK. This CDR3 comprises 15 residues. V was clipped by 1 base and J by 6 bases, with 15 bases between them. CDR3 DNA: TGTGCCAGCAGCCAAGTACTATTCCAGTTAAAGACCCAGTACTTC. It translates to CASSQVLFQLKTQYF.

This clonotype was found many times. This CDR3 reads CASSLDGRGALTDTQYF. The CDR3 bases are TGTGCCAGCAGCTTAGACGGGCGGGGGGCCCTCACAGATACGCAGTATTTT. The rearrangement uses TRBV7-6 and TRBJ2-3; TRBD2 matches 8 bases. This CDR3 region has 17 residues. V shed 1 base, J shed 2 bases, and the junction held 8 bases outside the gene matches. Germline CDR1 is SGHVS and CDR2 is FNYEAQ.

This chain connects TRBV27 to TRBJ2-5; possibly TRBD2 for D (6 bases). Between the trimmed V and J ends, which lost 4 bases and 5 bases, there was a span of 26 bases. CDR1 MNHEY and CDR2 SMNVEV come from the germline V gene (reference sequence). This CDR3 has 18 residues. The CDR3 sequence is CASSSSSTGTIAGETQYF. CDR3 in DNA: TGTGCCAGCAGTTCTTCTTCCACCGGGACCATCGCGGGGGAGACCCAGTACTTC.

The V call is TRBV9, the J call TRBJ1-1; no clear D. With 0 bases removed from V and 3 bases from J, the gap between germline ends came to 9 bases. CDR3 length: 14 amino acids. Germline values: CDR1 SGDLS, CDR2 YYNGEE. Written as DNA, the CDR3 is TGTGCCAGCAGCGTAGGAGACACTTACACTGAAGCTTTCTTT. Translated: CASSVGDTYTEAFF.

The sample holds many counts of this clonotype. The chain links TRBV7-9 to TRBJ1-1; 9 bases align to TRBD1. The trim removed 2 bases at V and 1 base at J, leaving 5 bases unmatched. CDR1 and CDR2 from the germline V gene are SEHNR and FQNEAQ (reference sequence). The CDR3 has 16 residues. The CDR3 protein is CASSLPGTGRNTEAFF. CDR3 DNA sequence: TGTGCCAGCAGCTTACCTGGGACAGGGAGGAACACTGAAGCTTTCTTT.

This chain uses TRBV19 with TRBJ1-1; TRBD1 matches at 8 bases. V lost 9 bases to trimming and J lost 4 bases; unmatched junction nucleotides: 13. CDR3 size: 15 residues. Per germline, CDR1 LNHDA and CDR2 SQIVND (reference sequence). The CDR3 sequence: CASRVRDRFRTEAFF. The CDR3, as DNA: TGTGCCAGCCGGGTCCGGGACAGGTTTCGCACTGAAGCTTTCTTT.

V usage is TRBV5-8 and J usage is TRBJ2-7; D call uncertain. Germline V lookup: CDR1 SGHTS, CDR2 YDEGEE. Trimming took off 0 bases at V and 5 bases at J, with 6 bases between the two ends. This CDR3 region has 12 residues. CDR3 amino acids: CASSLVLHEQYF. CDR3 DNA sequence: TGTGCCAGCAGCTTGGTGTTACACGAGCAGTACTTC. Based on the CDR3 plus reference TRBV5-8 and TRBJ2-7, the full variable domain is EAGVTQSPTHLIKTRGQQATLRCSPISGHTSVYWYQQALGLGLQFLLWYDEGEERNRGNFPPRFSGRQFPNYSSELNVNALELEDSALYLCASSLVLHEQYFGPGTRLTVT.

J is TRBJ2-2 and V is TRBV3-1; D is uncertain. V was cut by 0 bases and J by 6 bases, with 8 bases left in between. Germline V gives CDR1 LGHDT, CDR2 YNNKEL (reference sequence). This CDR3 spans 14 amino acids. The CDR3 loop reads CASSQDKGAGELFF. CDR3 DNA: TGTGCCAGCAGCCAAGATAAGGGCGCCGGGGAGCTGTTTTTT.

The sample holds one count of this clonotype. The chain recombines TRBV10-3 with TRBJ2-1, with 9 bases fitting TRBD2. Germline values: CDR1 ENHRY, CDR2 SYGVKD. The CDR3 has 16 amino acids. V lost 2 bases and J lost 7; bases outside the gene matches: 9. The CDR3 here is CAISEGVAGGLNEQFF. The CDR3 nucleotides are TGTGCCATCAGTGAGGGTGTGGCGGGGGGGCTGAATGAGCAGTTCTTC.

This chain connects TRBV5-1 to TRBJ2-2, with D uncertain. Germline V CDR1 and CDR2: SGHRS, YFSETQ. The V and J ends lost 4 bases and 6 bases respectively, with 13 bases between them. CDR3 length: 14 amino acids. CDR3: CASSPYVGPGELFF. The CDR3 DNA sequence: TGCGCCAGCAGCCCCTATGTCGGCCCCGGGGAGCTGTTTTTT.

This clonotype appeared many times. The gene calls are TRBV7-2 and TRBJ2-3; no firm D call. The germline V gene encodes CDR1 SGHTA and CDR2 FQGNSA. V shed 7 bases and J shed 0 bases, with 8 bases lying between them. The CDR3 is 13 amino acids. CDR3 sequence (DNA): TGTGCCAGCATCCTAATTAGCACAGATACGCAGTATTTT. Translating it yields CASILISTDTQYF.

CDR3 coding DNA: TGTGCCAGCAGTCCCACCGAGGATGAGCAGTTCTTC. Translation: CASSPTEDEQFF. The chain joins TRBV12-3 or TRBV12-4 to TRBJ2-1; D remains unclear. The CDR3 covers 12 residues. Trimming cost V 5 bases and J 8 bases, with 10 bases left between them.

V gene TRBV28 combines with J gene TRBJ2-5; D is tentatively TRBD1 or TRBD2 (5 bases each). Deletions cut 3 bases from V and 2 bases from J, with 22 bases between. The CDR3 has 18 amino acids. CDR1 is MDHEN, CDR2 SYDVKM, per germline. CDR3 loop: CASSFPSHRRWGQETQYF. CDR3 sequence (DNA): TGTGCCAGCAGTTTCCCCTCTCACAGGAGGTGGGGGCAAGAGACCCAGTACTTC.

This clonotype has a count of ten or more. The rearrangement uses TRBV7-9 and TRBJ1-5, with D maybe TRBD1 (5 bases). Trimming left V 5 bases short and J 6 bases short, with 14 bases between. Germline V lookup: CDR1 SEHNR, CDR2 FQNEAQ (reference sequence). The CDR3 is 14 amino acids. The CDR3 region is CASSPGLSGQPQHF. CDR3 in DNA: TGTGCCAGCAGCCCAGGGTTGTCAGGTCAGCCCCAGCATTTT.

This clonotype has a handful of counts. The chain carries TRBV6-6 and TRBJ1-1; D is unclear. The CDR3 loop spans 14 amino acids. Germline lookup yields CDR1 MNHNY and CDR2 SVGAGI (reference sequence). The ends were cut back, 5 bases at V and 0 bases at J, with 10 bases in the middle. The CDR3 loop is CASSPVRLNTEAFF. The DNA for the CDR3 is TGTGCCAGCAGTCCTGTGAGATTGAACACTGAAGCTTTCTTT.

This clonotype was found a few times. The chain uses TRBV10-3 and TRBJ2-3, with TRBD1 matching over 8 bases. CDR1 and CDR2 from the germline V gene are ENHRY and SYGVKD. With 2 bases clipped from V and 5 bases from J, the junction kept 9 bases outside the gene matches. The CDR3 length is 16 residues. CDR3 in amino acids: CAISEAPDRAVDTQYF. The DNA for the CDR3 is TGTGCCATCAGTGAGGCTCCGGACAGGGCGGTAGATACGCAGTATTTT.

This chain links TRBV7-9 with TRBJ2-3; D uncertain. The V gene's germline CDR1 is SEHNR and CDR2 FQNEAQ (reference sequence). This CDR3 is built from 14 residues. The V gene lost 5 bases and the J gene lost 2 bases, with 11 bases spanning the gap. This CDR3 reads CASSPDPYTDTQYF. CDR3 nucleotides: TGTGCCAGCAGCCCGGACCCTTACACAGATACGCAGTATTTT.